This TCR beta chain was profiled in a study of blood T cell repertoires in COVID-19. Deletions cut 8 bases from V and 9 bases from J, with 8 bases between. This CDR3 is 11 amino acids long. Germline V gene lookup returns CDR1 SNHLY and CDR2 FYNNEI. The table came from immunoSEQ multiplex PCR; TCRdb's copy has only in-frame clones and leaves some out. The sample lists about 130,000 clones; 81% were seen once. The receptor's source is a woman in her forties or fifties with acute or convalescent COVID-19. Sequenced input: peripheral blood. The rearrangement uses TRBV2 and TRBJ1-6; D is unclear. For the CDR3, the DNA is TGTGCCAGCGCTAGCTTTTCACCCCTCCACTTT. This translates into CASASFSPLHF. The full variable domain, completed using reference TRBV2 and TRBJ1-6, is EPEVTQTPSHQVTQMGQEVILRCVPISNHLYFYWYRQILGQKVEFLVSFYNNEISEKSEIFDDQFSVERPDGSNFTLKIRSTKLEDSAMYFCASASFSPLHFGNGTRLTVT.